This T cell receptor beta chain was recorded in a study of spatial heterogeneity in lung cancer. At the level of the study: The study consistently detected more beta-chain than alpha-chain sequences. Study-wide results and caveats: Tumor mutation counts were tracked by expanded intratumoral alpha and beta TCR counts.

TCRdb re-derived calls from the 5' RACE reads in MiXCR, one entry per CDR3 protein. The table lists under 20,000 distinct CDR3 sequences, roughly 9% of them singletons. Germline-derived CDR1 and CDR2 are SGHRS and YFSETQ. V dropped 5 bases and J dropped 7 bases, with 16 bases sitting between them. The length of the CDR3 is 14 residues. This clonotype was found many times. Its cognate antigen is unknown. This beta chain was picked up by a library intended for alpha chains and is off target, so its count carries little meaning. This sample's time point: sample taken at primary tumor resection. Unsorted samples of tumor, nontumor lung or frozen PBMC had their whole RNA sequenced.

This TCR was sampled from a female donor with early-stage non-small cell lung cancer. The rearrangement links TRBV5-1 to TRBJ2-1, with D unclear. The specimen comprised lung tumor tissue, sampled at surgery. The CDR3 reads CASSFGPGTNEQFF. CDR3 DNA sequence: TGCGCCAGCAGTTTCGGACCTGGCACGAATGAGCAGTTCTTC.